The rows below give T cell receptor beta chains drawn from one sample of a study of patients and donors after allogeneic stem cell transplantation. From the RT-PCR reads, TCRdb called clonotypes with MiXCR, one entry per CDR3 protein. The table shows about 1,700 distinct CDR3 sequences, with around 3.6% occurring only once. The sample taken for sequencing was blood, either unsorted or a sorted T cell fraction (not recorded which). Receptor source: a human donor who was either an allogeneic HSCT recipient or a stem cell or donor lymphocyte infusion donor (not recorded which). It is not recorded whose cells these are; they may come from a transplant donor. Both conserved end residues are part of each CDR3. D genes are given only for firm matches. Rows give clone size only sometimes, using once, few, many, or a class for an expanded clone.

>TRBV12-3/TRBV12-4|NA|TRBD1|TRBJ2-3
CASSFRTGSTDTQYF
TGTGCCAGCAGTTTTCGGACAGGGAGCACAGATACGCAGTATTTT
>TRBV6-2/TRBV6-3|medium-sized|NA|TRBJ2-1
CASSASGNYNEQFF
TGTGCCAGCAGTGCAAGCGGAAACTACAATGAGCAGTTCTTC
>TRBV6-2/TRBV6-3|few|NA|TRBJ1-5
CASSYVGIQPQHF
TGTGCCAGCAGTTACGTGGGGATTCAGCCCCAGCATTTT
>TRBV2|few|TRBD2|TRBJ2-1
CASSARTSEYNEQFF
TGTGCCAGCAGTGCCCGGACTAGCGAGTACAATGAGCAGTTCTTC
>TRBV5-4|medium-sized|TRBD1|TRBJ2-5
CASSSQGAEETQYF
TGTGCCAGCAGCTCCCAGGGGGCGGAAGAGACCCAGTACTTC
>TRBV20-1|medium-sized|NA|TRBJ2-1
CSVPREFNEQFF
TGCAGTGTTCCACGGGAGTTCAATGAGCAGTTCTTC
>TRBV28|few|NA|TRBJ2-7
CASRGDYEQYF
TGTGCCAGCAGGGGGGACTACGAGCAGTACTTC
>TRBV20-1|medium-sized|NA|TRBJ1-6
CSARDAGIPHNSPLHF
TGCAGTGCTAGAGATGCGGGGATACCCCATAATTCACCCCTCCACTTT
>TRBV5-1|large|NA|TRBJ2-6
CASSLGGSSGANVLTF
TGCGCCAGCAGCTTGGGCGGAAGCTCTGGGGCCAACGTCCTGACTTTC
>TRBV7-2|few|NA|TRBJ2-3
CASSLFTDTQYF
TGTGCCAGCAGCCTCTTCACAGATACGCAGTATTTT
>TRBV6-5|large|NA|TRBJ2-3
CASSVQGAEADTQYF
TGTGCCAGCAGTGTACAGGGCGCTGAGGCAGATACGCAGTATTTT
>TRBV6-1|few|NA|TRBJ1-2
CASSEATAGRGYTF
TGTGCCAGCAGTGAAGCAACGGCAGGACGAGGCTACACCTTC
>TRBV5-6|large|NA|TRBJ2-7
CASSLDQTYEQYF
TGTGCCAGCAGCTTGGATCAGACCTACGAGCAGTACTTC
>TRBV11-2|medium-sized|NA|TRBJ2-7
CASSLAGARHEQYF
TGTGCCAGCAGCTTAGCTGGAGCGAGGCACGAGCAGTACTTC
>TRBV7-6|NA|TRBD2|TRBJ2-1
CASSFRGLAGRYNEQFF
TGTGCCAGCAGCTTCCGAGGACTAGCGGGGAGATACAATGAGCAGTTCTTC
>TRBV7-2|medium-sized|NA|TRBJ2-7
CASSLGQFYEQYF
TGTGCCAGCAGCTTAGGCCAGTTCTACGAGCAGTACTTC
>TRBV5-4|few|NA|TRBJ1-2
CASSSNQGNYGYTF
TGTGCCAGCAGCTCTAATCAGGGGAACTATGGCTACACCTTC
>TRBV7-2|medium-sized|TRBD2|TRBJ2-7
CASSLVDGRVEQYF
TGTGCCAGCAGCTTAGTGGACGGGAGGGTCGAGCAGTACTTC
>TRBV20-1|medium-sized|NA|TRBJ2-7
CSADLRGTSYEQYF
TGCAGTGCTGACCTCAGGGGGACTTCCTACGAGCAGTACTTC
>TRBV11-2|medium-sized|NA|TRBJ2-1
CASSPQTYNEQFF
TGTGCCAGCAGCCCGCAGACCTACAATGAGCAGTTCTTC
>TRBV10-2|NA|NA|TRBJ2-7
CASSDFGAGEQYF
TGCGCCAGCAGTGACTTCGGGGCTGGGGAGCAGTACTTC
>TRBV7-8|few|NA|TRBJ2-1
CASSFGPTRQFF
TGTGCCAGCAGCTTCGGACCGACTCGGCAGTTCTTC
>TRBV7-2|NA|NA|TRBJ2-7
CASSLGHSYEQYF
TGTGCCAGCAGCTTAGGACACTCCTACGAGCAGTACTTC
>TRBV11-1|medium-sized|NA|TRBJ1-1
CASSSGHGGDTEAFF
TGTGCCAGCAGCTCCGGACACGGAGGGGACACTGAAGCTTTCTTT
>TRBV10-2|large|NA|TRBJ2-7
CASSESQVGIEQYF
TGCGCCAGCAGTGAGTCACAGGTGGGGATCGAGCAGTACTTC
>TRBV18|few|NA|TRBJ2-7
CASSPAHTGESYF
TGTGCCAGCTCACCCGCTCACACGGGTGAGTCGTACTTC
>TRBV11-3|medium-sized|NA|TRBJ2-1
CASSLRGTGGNEQFF
TGTGCCAGCAGCCTCCGCGGGACTGGCGGGAATGAGCAGTTCTTC
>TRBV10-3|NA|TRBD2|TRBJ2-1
CAIRRLAGRNEQFF
TGTGCCATCAGGCGACTAGCGGGACGCAATGAGCAGTTCTTC
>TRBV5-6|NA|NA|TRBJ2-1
CASSRMRDEQFF
TGTGCCAGCAGCCGGATGAGGGATGAGCAGTTCTTC
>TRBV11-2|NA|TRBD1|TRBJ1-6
CASSRQGSHNSPLHF
TGTGCCAGCAGCCGACAGGGATCTCACAATTCACCCCTCCACTTT
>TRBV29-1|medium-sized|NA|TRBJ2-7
CSVGGDGPYEQYF
TGCAGCGTTGGGGGTGACGGACCCTACGAGCAGTACTTC
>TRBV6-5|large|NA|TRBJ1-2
CASSYDRQYGYTF
TGTGCCAGCAGTTACGACAGGCAGTATGGCTACACCTTC
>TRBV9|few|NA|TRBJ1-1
CASSTLDGNTEAFF
TGTGCCAGCAGCACCTTGGACGGGAACACTGAAGCTTTCTTT
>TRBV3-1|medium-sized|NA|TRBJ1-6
CASSPQQGVYSPLHF
TGTGCCAGCAGCCCCCAACAGGGCGTCTATTCACCCCTCCACTTT
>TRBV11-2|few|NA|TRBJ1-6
CASRRVGESPLHF
TGTGCCAGCCGTAGGGTCGGGGAATCACCCCTCCACTTT
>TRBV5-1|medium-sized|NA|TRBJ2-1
CASSLDIGGSYNEQFF
TGCGCCAGCAGCTTGGATATTGGCGGTTCCTACAATGAGCAGTTCTTC
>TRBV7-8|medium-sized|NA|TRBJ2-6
CASSSGSTGANVLTF
TGTGCCAGCAGCTCAGGGAGTACGGGGGCCAACGTCCTGACTTTC